The 7 T cell receptor beta chains presented below share a single source sample, sequenced in a study of blood T cells in healthy people across ages. Through a sample-barcoded 5' primer and a J-beta primer mix, a second PCR was run for roughly 6 to 11 cycles. TCRdb re-analysed the 5' RACE reads in MiXCR, keeping a single row per CDR3 protein. The sample records about 680,000 distinct CDR3 sequences, 45% to 50% being singletons. The sequencing sample was made of blood. The receptors were gathered from a woman aged 55-69 years in good health.

This chain links TRBV7-2 with TRBJ2-1, with D tentatively TRBD2 (5 bases). Germline CDR1 reads SGHTA; CDR2 reads FQGNSA. The CDR3 is 15 residues long. V shed 0 bases and J shed 4 bases, with 10 bases lying between them. This CDR3 reads CASSLASAGYNEQFF. The CDR3 DNA follows: TGTGCCAGCAGCTTAGCGTCGGCGGGTTACAATGAGCAGTTCTTC.

Worth noting for this clonotype: Relative to the germline gene, one junction end is altered; a read error may explain this. The chain employs TRBV5-4 and TRBJ2-5; D call uncertain. The CDR3 totals 13 residues. Per the germline V gene, CDR1 is SGHNT and CDR2 is YYREEE (reference sequence). The DNA of the CDR3 is TGTACCAGCAGCTTGGCCCAGCAAGAGACCCAGTACTTC. This encodes CTSSLAQQETQYF.

The genes are TRBV5-1 and TRBJ2-1, with 10 bases that match TRBD2. This CDR3 contains 14 residues. Germline V lookup: CDR1 SGHRS, CDR2 YFSETQ. The trim removed 4 bases at V and 8 bases at J, leaving 6 bases unmatched. CDR3 amino acids: CASSIGTSADEQFF. CDR3 in DNA: TGCGCCAGCAGCATAGGGACTAGCGCGGATGAGCAGTTCTTC.

This clonotype was picked up a small number of times. This chain links TRBV24-1 with TRBJ2-4, with 8 bases identical to TRBD1. The CDR3 has 17 amino acids. Trimming removed 3 bases from V and 4 bases from J; junction bases left unmatched: 10. Germline V gives CDR1 KGHDR, CDR2 SFDVKD. CDR3 loop: CATSDPDRGVGKNIQYF. The CDR3 DNA reads as TGTGCCACCAGTGATCCTGACAGGGGAGTAGGAAAAAACATTCAGTACTTC.

V gene TRBV4-3 combines with J gene TRBJ1-5; D possibly corresponds to TRBD1 (6 bases). V lost 1 base, J lost 6 bases, and 13 bases lay in between. The CDR3 has 15 residues. Germline CDR1 and CDR2: LGHNA and YSLEER. The CDR3 nucleotides are TGCGCCAGCAGCCAAGGGCTACAGGGACTTCAGCCCCAGCATTTT. Amino acids: CASSQGLQGLQPQHF.

At least ten counts were recorded for this clonotype. The chain combines TRBV4-3 with TRBJ2-1, with 8 bases aligning to TRBD2. This CDR3 spans 16 amino acids. The J segment lost 2 bases and the V segment lost 7 bases, leaving 10 bases of the junction unmatched. The germline V gene encodes CDR1 LGHNA and CDR2 YSLEER. The CDR3 coding sequence is TGCGCCAGCACCCGTTTGACGGGAGGGGCCTACAATGAGCAGTTCTTC. It is translated as CASTRLTGGAYNEQFF.

The rearrangement uses TRBV7-6 and TRBJ2-3; tentatively, D is TRBD2 (6 bases). The CDR3 contains 15 residues. Germline-derived CDR1 and CDR2 are SGHVS and FNYEAQ. The ends were cut back, 3 bases at V and 1 base at J, with 11 bases in the middle. Here the CDR3 reads CASSFGSFGTDTQYF. Here the CDR3 DNA reads TGTGCCAGCAGCTTCGGGAGTTTCGGCACAGATACGCAGTATTTT.